The 13 T cell receptor beta chains listed next were all sequenced from one sample in a study of T cell clones after liver transplantation. The method was immunoSEQ multiplex PCR; TCRdb's version includes in-frame clones alone and lacks a portion of them. The top ten hold approximately 10% of the sample, which has tens of thousands of clones, about 70% seen once. The sample consisted of CD4+ T cells from blood, taken at the 22-month timepoint. Receptors were obtained from a human patient who received a liver transplant. Some of these T cells may belong to the graft donor.

CDR3 in amino acids: CASSMGRKSSGNTIYF. As DNA, the CDR3 is TGTGCCAGTAGTATGGGACGAAAGAGCTCTGGAAACACCATATATTTT. The rearrangement uses TRBV19 and TRBJ1-3; the D gene is possibly TRBD1 (5 bases). The CDR3 is 16 amino acids. The V end lost 3 bases, the J end lost 0 bases, and 12 bases lay between the germline ends. Germline values: CDR1 LNHDA, CDR2 SQIVND (reference sequence).

The chain recombines TRBV18 with TRBJ2-2, with 8 bases matching TRBD1. The CDR3 totals 14 residues. The V gene's germline CDR1 is KGHSH and CDR2 LQKENI. After removal of 6 bases from V and 4 bases from J, the junction contained 4 bases not matched to a gene. In nucleotides, the CDR3 is TGTGCCAGCTCCCGACAGGGGTCCACCGGGGAGCTGTTTTTT. This translates into CASSRQGSTGELFF. Full variable domain (rest looked up from reference TRBV18 and TRBJ2-2): NAGVMQNPRHLVRRRGQEARLRCSPMKGHSHVYWYRQLPEEGLKFMVYLQKENIIDESGMPKERFSAEFPKEGPSILRIQQVVRGDSAAYFCASSRQGSTGELFFGEGSRLTVL.

The chain has TRBV28 and TRBJ1-5; possible D gene TRBD1, 6 bases. Germline CDR1 and CDR2: MDHEN and SYDVKM. Trimming took 2 bases from V and 5 from J, leaving 10 bases between them. The CDR3 runs to 14 residues. In DNA form, the CDR3 reads TGTGCCAGCAGTTTACAGGGGCTGTATCAGCCCCAGCATTTT. It specifies CASSLQGLYQPQHF.

The V gene is TRBV6-1, the J gene TRBJ2-7, with D possibly matching TRBD2 (6 bases). CDR1 is MNHNS and CDR2 is SASEGT in the germline V gene. This CDR3 spans 15 amino acids. The V end was cut by 8 bases, the J end by 7 bases, with 24 bases between. The CDR3 coding sequence is TGTGCCAGCGAAGATACCAAGGGGCCGGGGGTTGAGCAGTACTTC. Translating gives CASEDTKGPGVEQYF.

The genes are TRBV19 and TRBJ2-1, with a weak D call TRBD2 (6 bases). V lost 7 bases and J lost 6, with 16 bases in between. The CDR3 covers 14 residues. Germline V gene sequence: CDR1 LNHDA, CDR2 SQIVND (reference sequence). The CDR3: CASKEGKGFNEQFF. Written as DNA, the CDR3 is TGTGCCAGTAAGGAGGGCAAGGGGTTCAATGAGCAGTTCTTC.

The rearrangement uses TRBV30 and TRBJ1-6, with no clear D. The CDR3 has 14 amino acids. CDR1 and CDR2 from the germline V gene are GTSNPN and SVGIG (reference sequence). The V end lost 3 bases, the J end lost 1 base, and 7 bases lay between the germline ends. The CDR3 DNA is TGTGCCTGGAGCGGGAGGTCCTATAATTCACCCCTCCACTTT. It translates to CAWSGRSYNSPLHF.

The chain links TRBV6-6 to TRBJ1-2; 9 positions match TRBD1. With 2 bases clipped from V and 6 bases from J, the junction kept 4 bases outside the gene matches. The CDR3 covers 14 residues. Per the germline V gene, CDR1 is MNHNY and CDR2 is SVGAGI (reference sequence). The CDR3, as DNA: TGTGCCAGCAGTTACCCGGGACAGGGTAATGGCTACACCTTC. It encodes CASSYPGQGNGYTF.

CDR3 sequence (DNA): TGTGCCAGCAGCTTGGATCCAGGTTCCTACGAGCAGTACTTC. It is translated as CASSLDPGSYEQYF. The gene calls are TRBV5-4 and TRBJ2-7; no definite D call. CDR3 length: 14 residues. CDR1 and CDR2 (germline): SGHNT, YYREEE (reference sequence). The ends were cut back, 0 bases at V and 1 base at J, with 8 bases in the middle.

The chain has TRBV9 and TRBJ2-2; tentatively, D is TRBD1 (5 bases). V was cut by 4 bases and J by 8 bases, with 18 bases left in between. Germline-derived CDR1 and CDR2 are SGDLS and YYNGEE. The CDR3 totals 15 residues. CDR3 DNA sequence: TGTGCCAGCAGCCCGTCGAGGACACCCTCGGGGGAGCTGTTTTTT. Encoded protein: CASSPSRTPSGELFF.

This clone was recorded once. The chain couples TRBV9 to TRBJ2-1; D unresolved. Germline CDR1 and CDR2: SGDLS and YYNGEE. This CDR3 has 13 residues. The germline V and J ends were trimmed by 0 bases and 1 base, with 2 bases remaining between them. CDR3 protein: CASSVGSYNEQFF. The CDR3 DNA follows: TGTGCCAGCAGCGTAGGATCCTACAATGAGCAGTTCTTC.

This clone came up a few times. CDR3 coding DNA: TGTGCCAGCAGCACCGGGACTGGCAGCACAGATACGCAGTATTTT. It yields the protein CASSTGTGSTDTQYF. The chain combines TRBV9 with TRBJ2-3; the D gene is possibly TRBD2 (6 bases). Germline CDR1 SGDLS, CDR2 YYNGEE. This CDR3 has 15 residues. Trimming shortened V by 4 bases and J by 0 bases, and 12 bases separated the two germline ends.

The rearrangement joins TRBV2 to TRBJ1-4; possible D gene TRBD1, 5 bases. The germline V gene encodes CDR1 SNHLY and CDR2 FYNNEI. Trimming cost V 4 bases and J 5 bases, with 17 bases left between them. This CDR3 region has 16 residues. CDR3 sequence reads: CASSGLWGRSNEKLFF. For the CDR3, the DNA is TGTGCCAGCAGTGGTCTTTGGGGCAGGTCAAATGAAAAACTGTTTTTT.

CDR3 coding DNA: TGTGCCAGCAGCCCCAACCAGCGGACCTACAATGAGCAGTTCTTC. Protein: CASSPNQRTYNEQFF. The gene calls are TRBV4-2 and TRBJ2-1; a weak D match, TRBD2 (5 bases). Germline CDR1 reads LGHNA; CDR2 reads YNFKEQ. V shed 4 bases and J shed 2 bases, with 12 bases lying between them. CDR3 length: 15 amino acids.